These 21 T cell receptor beta chains were sequenced from one sample in a study of cytomegalovirus exposure and HLA in healthy donors. Researchers ran the PCR with 60 Vbeta and 13 Jbeta primers. Here immunoSEQ multiplex PCR was the method, and the copy in TCRdb shows in-frame clones only, minus some. Seen here are about 96,000 clones, 65% to 75% observed once, and the top ten hold roughly 15%. The material sequenced was PBMCs. These receptor sequences come from a woman between 65 and 79 years old in good health and CMV-seropositive.

This clone was recorded a few times. The chain combines TRBV7-6 with TRBJ2-5; D is perhaps TRBD2 (6 bases). Germline CDR1 reads SGHVS; CDR2 reads FNYEAQ. The CDR3 contains 17 residues. V was trimmed by 2 bases and J by 4 bases, leaving 20 bases between them. CDR3 coding DNA: TGTGCCAGCAGCTTATTAATCCCTAGCGCGGCGGGAGAGACCCAGTACTTC. As protein: CASSLLIPSAAGETQYF.

The table lists this clone with a few counts. The rearrangement uses TRBV28 and TRBJ2-1, with 13 bases aligning to TRBD2. With V trimmed by 3 bases and J by 2 bases, 7 bases remained unmatched. The CDR3 sequence is 18 residues long. Germline V gene sequence: CDR1 MDHEN, CDR2 SYDVKM. DNA for the CDR3: TGTGCCAGCAGTTTCCTACTAGCGGGAGGGCTAACCTACAATGAGCAGTTCTTC. It specifies CASSFLLAGGLTYNEQFF.

The CDR3 nucleotides are TGTGCCAGCAGCCCGACAGGGAGCTCCTACGAGCAGTACTTC. This gives the protein CASSPTGSSYEQYF. The rearrangement links TRBV5-4 to TRBJ2-7, with 7 bases matching TRBD1. Germline CDR1 SGHNT, CDR2 YYREEE (reference sequence). Trimming took 4 bases from V and 0 from J; bases not matched to a gene: 4. This CDR3 spans 14 amino acids.

The chain combines TRBV5-5 with TRBJ1-2, with 8 bases that match TRBD1. V trimming: 0 bases; J trimming: 2 bases; junction bases outside the gene matches: 6. Germline V gene sequence: CDR1 SGHKS, CDR2 YYEKEE (reference sequence). The CDR3 sequence is 16 residues long. The CDR3 DNA reads TGTGCCAGCAGCTTGGGGAACAGGGGGAACAACTATGGCTACACCTTC. Encoded protein: CASSLGNRGNNYGYTF.

This rearrangement joins TRBV11-2 to TRBJ2-2; no reliable D call. The germline V gene has CDR1 SGHAT and CDR2 FQNNGV. V was clipped by 2 bases and J by 9 bases, with 4 bases between them. The CDR3 sequence is 11 residues long. The CDR3 sequence: CASSLIRELFF. CDR3 bases: TGTGCCAGCAGCTTAATCAGGGAGCTGTTTTTT.

The rearrangement uses TRBV18 and TRBJ2-7; no clear D. Germline loops: CDR1 KGHSH, CDR2 LQKENI. Trimming left V 3 bases short and J 5 bases short, with 11 bases between. This CDR3 has 13 amino acids. In nucleotides, the CDR3 is TGTGCCAGCTCACCGCTAACTCACGACGAGCAGTACTTC. Translating gives CASSPLTHDEQYF.

There are a few counts of this clone. This CDR3 is CASSLAGAPDTQYF. In nucleotides, the CDR3 is TGTGCCAGCAGCTTAGCGGGGGCCCCAGATACGCAGTATTTT. The chain recombines TRBV7-2 with TRBJ2-3, with D possibly TRBD1 on 6 matching bases. Germline V gives CDR1 SGHTA, CDR2 FQGNSA. This CDR3 is built from 14 residues. V lost 0 bases and J 4 bases, leaving 8 bases between the germline ends.

This chain joins TRBV28 and TRBJ2-3, with D tentatively TRBD1 (5 bases). The V gene's germline CDR1 is MDHEN and CDR2 SYDVKM. The length of the CDR3 is 15 residues. Trimming removed 3 bases from V and 0 bases from J, with 10 bases in between. This CDR3 is CASSFIGASTDTQYF. The CDR3 coding sequence is TGTGCCAGCAGTTTTATAGGGGCTAGCACAGATACGCAGTATTTT.

The chain is built from TRBV2 and TRBJ2-1; D may be TRBD2 (5 bases). CDR3 size: 11 residues. V lost 7 bases and J lost 4, with 5 bases in between. The germline CDR1 and CDR2 sequences are SNHLY and FYNNEI. DNA for the CDR3: TGTGCCAGCACGGGGTACAATGAGCAGTTCTTC. Translation: CASTGYNEQFF.

The gene calls are TRBV2 and TRBJ1-2; 7 bases align to TRBD1. The V gene's germline CDR1 is SNHLY and CDR2 FYNNEI. The V and J ends lost 6 bases and 7 bases, in that order; junction bases with no gene match: 11. CDR3 size: 14 residues. The CDR3 protein is CASRDDRERVGYTF. For the CDR3, the DNA is TGTGCCAGCAGAGACGACAGGGAGAGGGTTGGCTACACCTTC.

The chain uses TRBV6-6 and TRBJ2-5; possibly TRBD1 for D (5 bases). With 11 bases removed from V and 4 bases from J, the gap between germline ends came to 11 bases. Germline CDR1 reads MNHNY; CDR2 reads SVGAGI (reference sequence). This CDR3 is 11 amino acids long. For the CDR3, the DNA is TGTGCCGGTGGGGCTGGAGAGACCCAGTACTTC. Translated, it gives CAGGAGETQYF.

The chain carries TRBV6-6 and TRBJ1-4; 11 bases align to TRBD1. Germline-derived CDR1 and CDR2 are MNHNY and SVGAGI (reference sequence). Germline trimming cut 2 bases from V and 8 bases from J; bases unmatched to any gene: 7. The CDR3 spans 16 residues. CDR3 loop: CASSYGRTGGTEKLFF. Written as DNA, the CDR3 is TGTGCCAGCAGTTACGGAAGGACAGGGGGCACGGAAAAACTGTTTTTT.

The chain links TRBV15 to TRBJ2-5; 7 nucleotides line up with TRBD1. The V and J ends lost 1 base and 1 base, in that order; junction bases with no gene match: 6. The CDR3 totals 16 residues. Germline V gene sequence: CDR1 LNHNV, CDR2 YYDKDF (reference sequence). CDR3 protein: CATSRGTGTAQETQYF. Written as DNA, the CDR3 is TGTGCCACCAGCAGAGGAACCGGGACAGCCCAAGAGACCCAGTACTTC.

V usage is TRBV6-6 and J usage is TRBJ2-1; TRBD1 is a possible D gene (5 bases). Germline values: CDR1 MNHNY, CDR2 SVGAGI (reference sequence). The CDR3 length is 13 residues. V shed 0 bases and J shed 6 bases, with 6 bases lying between them. The DNA for the CDR3 is TGTGCCAGCAGTTACTCTAGGGGCAATGAGCAGTTCTTC. Translation: CASSYSRGNEQFF.

The chain carries TRBV11-2 and TRBJ1-4; 7 nucleotides line up with TRBD1. Germline loops: CDR1 SGHAT, CDR2 FQNNGV. V shed 6 bases, J shed 13 bases, and the junction held 11 bases outside the gene matches. This CDR3 is built from 13 residues. The DNA for the CDR3 is TGTGCCAGCAGTCCCACAGGGGAGGCGTCACTGTTTTTT. This translates into CASSPTGEASLFF.

The chain combines TRBV5-4 with TRBJ2-1; D possibly corresponds to TRBD1 (7 bases). The CDR3 loop spans 15 amino acids. Germline V gene lookup returns CDR1 SGHNT and CDR2 YYREEE (reference sequence). Trimming shortened V by 4 bases and J by 2 bases, and 13 bases separated the two germline ends. CDR3 nucleotides: TGTGCCAGCAGCGGGCGCGGGACAGCCTACAATGAGCAGTTCTTC. It yields the protein CASSGRGTAYNEQFF.

This clone occurred a few times. In DNA, the CDR3 is TGTGCCAGCAGCCTAGGTATAAGGGAGACCCAGTACTTC. It specifies CASSLGIRETQYF. The chain carries TRBV7-3 and TRBJ2-5; no reliable D call. Trimming removed 5 bases from V and 5 bases from J, with 12 bases in between. CDR1 and CDR2 (germline): SGHTA, FQGTGA. This CDR3 region has 13 residues.

V gene TRBV4-1 combines with J gene TRBJ2-7; 7 bases map to TRBD1. Looked up from germline, CDR1 is MGHRA and CDR2 is YSYEKL. The CDR3 is 15 amino acids. The V segment lost 1 base and the J segment 3 bases; nucleotides outside the gene matches: 6. CDR3 amino acids: CASSQGGQALYEQYF. The CDR3 DNA reads TGCGCCAGCAGCCAAGGTGGACAGGCCCTCTACGAGCAGTACTTC.

The rearrangement joins TRBV7-9 to TRBJ2-2, with D possibly being TRBD1 (5 bases). Trimming took 1 base from V and 2 from J, leaving 8 bases between them. The CDR3 runs 15 residues. CDR1 is SEHNR and CDR2 is FQNEAQ in the germline V gene (reference sequence). The DNA for the CDR3 is TGTGCCAGCAGCTTAGTTCAGGGAAACACCGGGGAGCTGTTTTTT. Residues: CASSLVQGNTGELFF.

The chain has TRBV30 and TRBJ2-2, with 9 bases that match TRBD1. The CDR3 contains 15 residues. Germline CDR1 and CDR2: GTSNPN and SVGIG (reference sequence). The ends lost 3 bases at V and 4 bases at J; junction bases unmatched: 6. The CDR3 protein is CAWSGKGQGTGELFF. Written as DNA, the CDR3 is TGTGCCTGGAGCGGAAAGGGACAGGGCACCGGGGAGCTGTTTTTT.

The chain uses TRBV5-1 and TRBJ2-3; D might be TRBD1 (6 bases). V lost 3 bases and J lost 2, with 19 bases in between. CDR1 and CDR2 from the germline V gene are SGHRS and YFSETQ. CDR3 length equals 17 residues. The CDR3 bases are TGCGCCAGCAGCTCGGGGATGGGGGCCACTAACACAGATACGCAGTATTTT. This codes for CASSSGMGATNTDTQYF.